This TCR beta chain was observed in a study of blood T cell repertoires in COVID-19. Study context: Specimens from acute and convalescent COVID-19 originated in the United States, Italy and Spain. Sources were T cells, B-cell-depleted T cells, or PBMCs; the material itself was cDNA or gDNA.

There are 14 residues in the CDR3. Germline loops: CDR1 LNHNV, CDR2 YYDKDF (reference sequence). V dropped 3 bases and J dropped 3; count of bases not matched to a gene: 2. Authors' analysis steps: Amplification of reference gene primers was used by the study to estimate nucleated cell counts. TCRdb keeps only in-frame clones here, not all; method: immunoSEQ multiplex PCR. D and trimming were read from the DNA, whereas the V and J calls and clone size are those reported in that table. The table has 240,000 or so clones, more than 75% seen once; the top ten hold 3% to 3.5%. The TCR comes from a woman aged 25 to 45 who had recovered from COVID-19. The sample taken for sequencing was peripheral blood. J is TRBJ1-1 and V is TRBV15, with TRBD1 matching 9 bases. CDR3 in amino acids: CATSRGDRDTEAFF. The DNA of the CDR3 is TGTGCCACCAGCAGGGGGGACAGGGACACTGAAGCTTTCTTT.